This T cell receptor beta chain was identified in a study of cytomegalovirus exposure and HLA in healthy donors (dated by TCRdb to about 2017). Describing the broader study: An earlier analysis of several hundred of the donors reported about 280 Gb of sequence data and around 100 million unique TCR beta sequences obtained from around 190 million T cells. An early release covering roughly 580 HLA-typed donors comprised 250 to 350 gigabases of sequencing data and 85 million to 100 million unique TCR sequences. Of the 300 to 500 genotyped donors, approximately 81% were placed in the genetic ancestry cluster associated with self-reported Caucasian donors. The study aimed to test whether cataloging public T cell receptors could reveal signatures of past pathogen exposure. The study profiled the T cell repertoires of 500 to 800 subjects by immunosequencing and related them to cytomegalovirus serostatus. Along with the approximately 650-subject first cohort, a separate validation cohort of approximately 110 different subjects was used. To predict cytomegalovirus infection status, the study brought together high-throughput TCR immunosequencing, statistical association of individual TCRs with disease status, and machine learning. A later analysis re-examined previously published TCR beta repertoires from more than 550 donors and added high-resolution HLA genotyping to investigate patterns of TCR occurrence. Rather than using new phenotypic data, the later analysis identified candidate immune exposures from TCR beta sequences and from how often those sequences occurred across donors. In an earlier analysis of roughly 580 of the donors, high-throughput TCR beta sequencing was used to judge whether each TCR beta V gene segment behaved as functional or pseudogenic. Alongside the repertoire data, information on donor age, sex, ethnicity and CMV serostatus was compiled. Genome-wide SNP genotypes for about 60% of the roughly 700 donors were used in a later genetic analysis, which treated that subset as a discovery cohort. All discovery cohort repertoires had been generated using a single sequencing platform. HLA typing covered class I and class II loci at four-digit resolution. Typing coverage differed by locus: A, B, C, DRB1 and DQB1 were typed in about 629-640 donors, DQA1 in around 500, DPA1 in roughly 590, and DPB1 in roughly 470. Several DR-DQ haplotypes were treated as single units for association and clustering because of strong linkage in the cohort. Among around 400 genotyped donors of the cohort, an average of roughly 240,000 unique TCR beta nucleotide sequences were sequenced per donor, roughly a sixth of them non-productive. Broad study findings and their caveats: V-gene and J-gene trimming of TCR beta chains was associated with a missense DCLRE1C variant in a later genetic analysis, and the association was replicated in an independent cohort. HLA typing was unavailable for some donors at each locus, so association tests used only the typed subset. A further reported finding was that TCR beta sequences accurately predicted the HLA-A and HLA-B alleles for most subjects in the first cohort. Presence/absence analyses assumed roughly uniform sequencing depth across donors, an assumption that may not hold. A group of highly shared sequence variants was considered likely to be a technical artifact of the sequencing pipeline. In an earlier analysis of under 600 of the donors, most TCR beta V segments were observed in productive rearrangements about 87% or about 30% of the time, broadly matching IMGT annotations. Only TCR beta chains were sequenced in this cohort, and the absence of alpha or paired-chain data limited detectable features. Some IMGT-functional V segments, including TRBV6-2 and TRBV6-3, could not be distinguished by the 87-base-pair reads and were therefore excluded. For the cohort, immune exposure information was limited to CMV serostatus. A total of 150 to 200 TCR beta chains were listed by the study as associated with cytomegalovirus. Assigning TCR associations to individual alleles was difficult when HLA alleles, especially DR and DQ, strongly co-occurred. Most TCR sequences were seen in very few donors, while some public TCRs were found in many individuals. A few of the identified cytomegalovirus-associated TCR beta chains were confirmed in vitro to be specific for cytomegalovirus antigens. According to a later analysis, most CMV-associated TCR beta chains appeared to be HLA-restricted, and the HLA associations seemed to be driven largely by CMV exposure. The classifier was reported to diagnose cytomegalovirus status with high specificity and sensitivity in both the original cohort and the validation cohort. The earlier analysis of about 600 of the donors excluded some 16 rarely observed V segments, including chromosome 9 orphons, because counts were too low. According to the authors, the approach could potentially be generalized to other disease states and immunological phenotypes. A later genetic analysis reported fewer N-insertions in productive TCRs among donors in an Asian-associated ancestry cluster than the approximately 670-donor mean. Correlated functional status among segregating V segments might be attributable to linkage disequilibrium, but an unknown experimental factor could not be ruled out. A later analysis reported that several top co-occurrence clusters appeared linked to parvovirus B19, influenza, CMV and Epstein-Barr virus. In a later analysis, the rate of TCR association differed among HLA loci, with DRB1 alleles having the most associated TCRs and HLA-C alleles having the fewest. A later analysis found that HLA-associated TCR beta chains were more clonally expanded and had lower generation probabilities than equally common non-associated chains. At a false discovery rate of 0.05, a later analysis linked 15,000 to 20,000 TCR beta sequences to specific HLA alleles.

The library was made by the immunoSEQ multiplex PCR assay. For the multiplex PCR, a mixture combining 60 forward primers for TCR Vbeta segments and 13 reverse primers for TCR Jbeta segments was used. The CDR3 region of rearranged TCR beta genes was amplified from genomic DNA with a multiplex PCR assay. The Illumina HiSeq System was used to sequence the amplified TCR beta libraries as 87-base-pair reads. The study's processing was this. A later analysis counted about 80 million unique TCR beta chains across the 550 to 800 repertoires, and roughly 10 million of these chains were shared by at least two donors. Raw reads were error-corrected and collapsed into unique sequences by a nearest-neighbor algorithm in which closely related sequences were merged to remove PCR and sequencing errors. CDR3 sequences were aligned to IMGT reference sequences to assign V, D and J gene segments. For a sequence to be retained, a match of at least six nucleotides to both a V gene segment and a J gene segment was required. A rearrangement counted as productive if the CDR3 had no stop codons and remained in frame with V and J, and every other rearrangement counted as non-productive. CDR3 was defined by IMGT convention, running from the second conserved V-encoded cysteine to the conserved J-encoded phenylalanine. Sequences without an unambiguous match to a single V gene segment were excluded from the earlier analysis of 450 to 650 of the donors. An earlier analysis of a few hundred of the donors classified V segments as functional when productive rearrangements were above 56.7% and as segregating when the standard deviation between donors was above 5%. To diagnose cytomegalovirus status from the catalog of TCR beta chain sequences, a statistical classification framework was built. V and J gene assignment, in a later analysis, came from comparing TCR nucleotide sequences with IMGT/GENE-DB human TR gene sequences. The TCRdist pipeline was used in a later analysis to assign CDR3 sequences and most-parsimonious VDJ recombination scenarios. In a later analysis, each TCR beta chain was defined by its CDR3 amino acid sequence together with its V-gene family, and reads lacking a unique V-gene family were excluded. As a way to deal with suspected cross-contamination and a sequencing artifact, a later analysis dropped approximately 570 nucleotide sequences that were highly shared and had low generation probability. In a later analysis, a clonal expansion index for each public chain was calculated from normalized within-repertoire ranks of inferred template counts. A later analysis computed generation probabilities with a VDJ recombination model fitted to out-of-frame rearrangements, and checked the results against IGoR. In a later analysis, TCR-TCR, TCR-HLA and TCR-CMV co-occurrence was scored with hypergeometric tests, and a repertoire-size bias correction was applied to TCR pairs. A later analysis estimated false discovery rates by permuting HLA or CMV assignments 20 times. In a later analysis, co-occurring TCRs were grouped with DBSCAN, and TCRdist sequence similarity was added when clustering was performed within HLA-allele-positive subsets. For co-occurrence clustering, repertoires with fewer than 30,000 or more than 120,000 public chains were excluded, along with five repertoires with anomalous nucleotide sharing. In its TCRdb copy, this immuneACCESS table keeps in-frame sequences only and misses some clones. Where compared with another copy, unresolved V genes explain less than half of these, and the others have no known cause. V, J and clone size are those of that table, while D and trimming were read from the DNA. The sample table contains roughly 120,000 clones; only one count was recorded for 65% of them. The ten largest clones take up 9.5% of the sample.

This clone has only a few counts. It lacks a known antigen. Per-base qualities were not stored, and no clone one base away is much larger. The cohort comprised hundreds of healthy bone marrow donors. At the time of sampling, every cohort member was nominally healthy, though immune exposures that went unrecorded were likely present. The donor was CMV seropositive and belonged to the group of more than 250 seropositive cohort members. Each donor provided a peripheral blood sample, and peripheral blood mononuclear cells were used for TCR beta sequencing. The Qiagen DNeasy Blood Extraction Kit was used to extract genomic DNA from the blood cell samples. V is cut back by 11 bases and J by 6 bases, with 12 bases in the junction unmatched. The germline V gene specifies SNHLY as CDR1 and FYNNEI as CDR2. Including the terminal cysteine and phenylalanine, the CDR3 comprises 14 residues. Of the read, only the CDR3 DNA is kept; its 42 bases are in frame from base 1.

The sequence links TRBV2 to TRBJ2-2; TRBD2 lines up with 7 middle nucleotides. The receptor was isolated from a middle-aged woman in good health and CMV-seropositive. The sample was PBMCs. The CDR3 sequence is CAGTTTSQAGELFF. The nucleotide sequence is TGTGCCGGAACGACGACTAGCCAGGCCGGGGAGCTGTTTTTT.